This TCR beta chain was captured by sequencing in a study of OX40 agonist ivuxolimab in advanced cancers. The investigators sampled blood at baseline, at cycle 4 day 1, and at cycle 7 day 1. Profiling relied on immunoSEQ multiplex PCR, and the TCRdb table lists in-frame clones only, not all of them. Found here are 77,000 or so clones, 75% to 90% of them singletons; the top ten hold 2.2%. V lost 0 bases and J lost 0, with 9 bases in between. The germline CDR1 and CDR2 sequences are KGHSH and LQKENI. The CDR3 covers 15 residues. The source material was CD4+ or CD8+ T cells sorted from blood, sampled in a trial of the OX40 agonist ivuxolimab. The TCR originated in an adult with an advanced solid tumor such as melanoma, head and neck, liver or kidney cancer. The chain employs TRBV18 and TRBJ2-7, with a tentative D call TRBD1 (5 bases). CDR3 DNA sequence: TGTGCCAGCTCACCACCGAGACAGAGCTCCTACGAGCAGTACTTC. As protein: CASSPPRQSSYEQYF.